The T cell receptor (beta chain) described here comes from a study of blood T cell repertoires in COVID-19. Overall study: Sites across the United States, Italy and Spain contributed samples from acute and convalescent COVID-19. Sample material is recorded as cDNA or gDNA derived from T cells, B-cell-depleted T cells, or PBMCs.

As processed by the authors: Scientists estimated how many nucleated cells there were by amplifying reference gene primers. Libraries were prepared by immunoSEQ multiplex PCR; TCRdb keeps only in-frame clonotypes and omits some of them. The V and J calls and clone size were taken over from that table, and D and trimming were inferred from the DNA. The table has some 220,000 clones, around 80% seen once. Germline CDR1 KGHSH, CDR2 LQKENI. The CDR3 is 16 amino acids. The trim removed 2 bases at V and 0 bases at J, leaving 2 bases unmatched. The source material was peripheral blood. This rearrangement joins TRBV18 to TRBJ2-2, with 8 bases identical to TRBD2. The TCR sequence derives from a human donor in a cohort sampled during active COVID-19. The DNA of the CDR3 is TGTGCCAGCTCACCATTAGCGGGGACGAACACCGGGGAGCTGTTTTTT. It specifies CASSPLAGTNTGELFF.